Below are 16 T cell receptor beta chains sequenced from a single sample in a study of T cell clonality in common variable immunodeficiency. Only in-frame clones appear in the TCRdb table, and some are missing; sequencing was by immunoSEQ multiplex PCR. The table lists 25,000 to 30,000 clones, with no singletons. Antigens of these TCRs are unknown. Study results and caveats: Reportedly, TCR beta sequences from common variable immunodeficiency showed fewer deletions and N-nucleotide insertions.

The sample comprised peripheral blood mononuclear cells. These receptors were obtained from a human donor with common variable immunodeficiency.

The sample holds many counts of this clone. Read coverage stops 3 residues before the CDR3 terminus; the germline J gene supplies the remainder. The chain carries TRBV11-2 and TRBJ1-5, with D maybe TRBD1 (6 bases). The germline CDR1 and CDR2 sequences are SGHAT and FQNNGV. The CDR3 runs 14 residues. The germline V and J ends were trimmed by 5 bases and 9 bases, with 17 bases remaining between them. Incomplete CDR3 DNA: TGTGCCAGCAGCCAACAGGGAGGCGGTTGGCCC. Protein product: CASSQQGGGWP. The entire CDR3 protein reads CASSQQGGGWPQHF.

This clone has more than one count but fewer than ten. The read is 3 residues too short to cover the CDR3 end, so that end is filled in from the germline J gene. This rearrangement joins TRBV7-2 to TRBJ2-7; 11 bases map to TRBD1. This CDR3 comprises 15 residues. V dropped 4 bases and J dropped 4; count of bases not matched to a gene: 6. Germline values: CDR1 SGHTA, CDR2 FQGNSA. The CDR3 sequence: CASSSPDRGQYEQYF. The sequenced part of the CDR3 DNA is TGTGCCAGCAGCTCCCCGGACAGGGGGCAATACGAG.

This clone was picked up a small number of times. The read finishes 3 residues shy of the CDR3 end, and the germline J gene is used to complete it. The chain is built from TRBV6-2 or TRBV6-3 and TRBJ1-1, with D perhaps matching TRBD1 (5 bases). V lost 7 bases, J lost 3 bases, and 12 bases lay in between. Germline V CDR1 and CDR2: MNHEY, SVGEGT. The CDR3 spans 13 residues. CDR3 DNA, as far as it was read: TGTGCCAGCAAATACGGGGGTGACACTGAA. Its translation is CASKYGGDTE. The complete CDR3 protein is CASKYGGDTEAFF.

This clone was detected ten times or more. The read ends 3 residues shy of where the CDR3 ends; the end is completed using the germline J gene. V and J are TRBV5-1 and TRBJ2-3; TRBD2 aligns across 9 bases. Germline CDR1 SGHRS, CDR2 YFSETQ. V dropped 3 bases and J dropped 6; count of bases not matched to a gene: 11. This CDR3 is 16 amino acids long. CDR3 protein: CASSSGAGGESDTQYF. The CDR3 DNA, read in part, is TGCGCCAGCAGCTCAGGGGCGGGGGGGGAGTCTGATACG.

This clone has a count of ten or more. A junction end diverges from the germline sequence, so it may reflect a read error. The CDR3 extends 3 residues past the end of the read, so its final part is completed from the germline J gene. The chain joins TRBV4-2 to TRBJ1-1, with D hard to call. Germline assignment: CDR1 LGHNA and CDR2 YNFKEQ. The CDR3 is made up of 14 amino acids. The CDR3 DNA, read in part, is TGCGCCAGCAGCCGTTATAGCATGAACACTGAA. Its translation: CASSRYSMNTE. The whole CDR3 sequence is CASSRYSMNTEAFF.

This clone was counted between two and nine times. The missing CDR3 end, 3 residues past where the read stops, is filled in from the germline J gene. The chain recombines TRBV7-2 with TRBJ1-2; D perhaps matches TRBD1 (6 bases). The V end lost 5 bases, the J end lost 7 bases, and 14 bases lay between the germline ends. Germline CDR1 reads SGHTA; CDR2 reads FQGNSA. CDR3 length equals 13 residues. Incomplete CDR3 DNA: TGTGCCAGCAGCCCTTCAGGGGTTGGTGGC. Translating it yields CASSPSGVGG. The CDR3 in its entirety is CASSPSGVGGYTF.

Judged by abundance, this clone is medium-sized. Incomplete CDR3 DNA: TGTGCCAGCAATTTACAAGGCCTTTTGAACACTGAA. It yields the protein CASNLQGLLNTE. The full CDR3 sequence reads CASNLQGLLNTEAFF. The genes are TRBV6-2 or TRBV6-3 and TRBJ1-1; D is unresolved. From the germline J gene comes the end of the CDR3, since the read stops 3 residues before it. CDR1 and CDR2 (germline): MNHEY, SVGEGT. This CDR3 comprises 15 residues. V was clipped by 7 bases and J by 0 bases, with 15 bases between them.

A word on this clone: The CDR3 is cut off 3 residues early in the read; its end comes from the germline J gene. The rearrangement joins TRBV2 to TRBJ2-5; D uncertain. This CDR3 has 12 residues. The V end lost 6 bases, the J end lost 4 bases, and 9 bases lay between the germline ends. Germline-derived CDR1 and CDR2 are SNHLY and FYNNEI. The CDR3 sequence is CASRRNRETQYF. CDR3 DNA, as far as it was read: TGTGCCAGCAGGCGTAATCGAGAGACC.

This clone was seen a handful of times. The read halts 3 residues ahead of the CDR3 end, with the missing end drawn from the germline J gene. The V and J genes are TRBV5-4 and TRBJ2-7; no definite D call. This CDR3 spans 14 amino acids. V gave up 4 bases and J gave up 1 base, with 12 bases separating them. Germline CDR1 SGHNT, CDR2 YYREEE (reference sequence). CDR3 bases read: TGTGCCAGCAGCGTGGCAGGCTTTTCCTACGAG. Protein: CASSVAGFSYE. The entire CDR3 sequence reads CASSVAGFSYEQYF.

This clone was counted between two and nine times. The read ends 3 residues shy of where the CDR3 ends; the end is completed using the germline J gene. The chain is built from TRBV20-1 and TRBJ2-7, with 8 positions matching TRBD2. Per germline, CDR1 DFQATT and CDR2 SNEGSKA (reference sequence). V lost 1 base, J lost 6 bases, and 11 bases stayed unmatched. This CDR3 comprises 15 residues. CDR3 loop: CSARAPRGGPSEQYF. The CDR3 DNA, read in part, is TGCAGTGCTAGAGCCCCCCGGGGGGGCCCCTCCGAG.

In its sample, this clone was seen many times. The sequenced fragment ends 3 residues before the CDR3 boundary, so the rest is inferred from the germline J gene. The chain combines TRBV7-9 with TRBJ1-2; no reliable D call. This CDR3 is 12 amino acids long. Germline V gene sequence: CDR1 SEHNR, CDR2 FQNEAQ (reference sequence). The V end lost 4 bases, the J end lost 3 bases, and 6 bases lay between the germline ends. CDR3 DNA (partial): TGTGCCAGCAGCTCGAGGGACTATGGC. Translation gives CASSSRDYG. The whole CDR3 protein is CASSSRDYGYTF.

This clone has ten or more counts. The read ends 3 residues shy of where the CDR3 ends; the end is completed using the germline J gene. The rearrangement joins TRBV5-6 to TRBJ1-2; perhaps TRBD1 as D (5 bases). Trimming shortened V by 4 bases and J by 1 base, and 8 bases separated the two germline ends. CDR1 SGHDT and CDR2 YYEEEE come from the germline V gene. This CDR3 region has 13 residues. The CDR3 reads CASSIQVNYGYTF. The CDR3 DNA, read in part, is TGTGCCAGCAGCATACAGGTTAACTATGGC.

A word on this clone: The missing CDR3 end, 3 residues past where the read stops, is filled in from the germline J gene. The genes are TRBV7-9 and TRBJ1-2, with D tentatively TRBD1 (6 bases). The V gene's germline CDR1 is SEHNR and CDR2 FQNEAQ (reference sequence). The CDR3 extends over 15 amino acids. The CDR3 bases that were read are TGTGCCAGCAGCCCACCGGGGGGGGCCCGTGGGGGC. Its protein is CASSPPGGARGG. Given in full, the CDR3 is CASSPPGGARGGYTF.

Concerning this clone: The junction departs from germline at one end; a sequencing error may be responsible. The read stops 3 residues short of the end of the CDR3; the missing end is completed from the germline J gene. The V gene is TRBV7-7, the J gene TRBJ1-5; TRBD1 matches at 10 bases. CDR1 and CDR2 (germline): SSHAT, FNYEAQ (reference sequence). The CDR3 sequence is 16 residues long. The CDR3 is CASSLVGQGLRQPQHF. The sequenced CDR3 bases are TGTGCTAGCAGCTTAGTGGGACAGGGGCTCCGTCAGCCC.

The sample holds many counts of this clone. The CDR3 goes on 3 residues after the read ends, and that part is filled in from the germline J gene. The J gene is TRBJ1-1, the V gene TRBV5-5; TRBD1 matches 7 bases. The germline V gene has CDR1 SGHKS and CDR2 YYEKEE (reference sequence). The CDR3 spans 14 residues. The CDR3: CASSRLDRTAEAFF. The sequenced CDR3 bases are TGTGCCAGCAGCCGATTGGACAGGACAGCCGAA.

A remark on this clone: With the read ending 3 residues before the CDR3 end, the germline J gene is used to fill in that end. The chain recombines TRBV18 with TRBJ1-1, with D perhaps TRBD1 (6 bases). Per germline, CDR1 KGHSH and CDR2 LQKENI. The CDR3 has 18 amino acids. V was clipped by 1 base and J by 1 base, with 19 bases between them. The covered CDR3 bases are TGTGCCAGCTCACCACGTCTACAACAGGGTGGAAAGAACACTGAA. Translation gives CASSPRLQQGGKNTE. The entire CDR3 is CASSPRLQQGGKNTEAFF.